Below, one T cell receptor (beta chain) is given with its context. Its antigen is as yet unknown. Use of 60 Vbeta and 13 Jbeta primers characterized the PCR. Data came from immunoSEQ multiplex PCR; TCRdb stores just in-frame clones and leaves some out. The sample lists around 200,000 clones, 85% to 90% occurring once. The data derive from a study of cytomegalovirus exposure and HLA in healthy donors. The study's findings and limits: High specificity and sensitivity for cytomegalovirus status were reported for the classifier.

The origin of this receptor is a woman aged 18 to 35 in good health and CMV-seronegative. The sequenced material came from PBMCs.

CDR3 loop: CASSSYRVRTNTEAFF. DNA for the CDR3: TGTGCCAGCAGTTCCTACAGGGTTCGGACGAACACTGAAGCTTTCTTT. This chain links TRBV2 with TRBJ1-1, with a possible D match to TRBD1 (6 bases). The CDR3 sequence is 16 residues long. Trimming removed 5 bases from V and 1 base from J, with 17 bases in between. From germline, CDR1 is SNHLY and CDR2 FYNNEI.